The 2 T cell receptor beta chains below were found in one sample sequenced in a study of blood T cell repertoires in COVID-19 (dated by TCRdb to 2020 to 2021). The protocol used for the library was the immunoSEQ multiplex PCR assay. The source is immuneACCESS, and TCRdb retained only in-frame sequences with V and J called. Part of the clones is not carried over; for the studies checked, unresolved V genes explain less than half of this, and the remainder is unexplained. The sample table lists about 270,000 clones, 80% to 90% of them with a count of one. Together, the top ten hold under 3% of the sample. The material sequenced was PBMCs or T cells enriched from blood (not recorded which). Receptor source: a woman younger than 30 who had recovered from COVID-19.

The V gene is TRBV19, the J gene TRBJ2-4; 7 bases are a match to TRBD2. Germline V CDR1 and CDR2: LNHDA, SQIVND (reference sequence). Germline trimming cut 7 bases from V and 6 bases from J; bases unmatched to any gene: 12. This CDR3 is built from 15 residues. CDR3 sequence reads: CASTYTGGGVNIQYF. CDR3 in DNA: TGTGCCAGTACCTATACGGGGGGTGGGGTAAACATTCAGTACTTC.

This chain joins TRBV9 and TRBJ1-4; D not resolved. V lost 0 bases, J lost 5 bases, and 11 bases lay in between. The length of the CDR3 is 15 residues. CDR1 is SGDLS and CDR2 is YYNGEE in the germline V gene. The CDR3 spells CASSVAEGRNEKLFF. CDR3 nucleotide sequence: TGTGCCAGCAGCGTAGCCGAGGGCAGGAATGAAAAACTGTTTTTT.